These T cell receptor beta chains were read from a single sample in a study of blood T cell repertoires in COVID-19. TCRdb keeps only in-frame clones here, not all; method: immunoSEQ multiplex PCR. The table lists fewer than 140,000 clones, approximately 84% of them singletons. The sample was peripheral blood. All receptors come from a woman in her fifties or sixties with acute or convalescent COVID-19. Both conserved end residues are part of each CDR3. Fields, in order: J gene, V gene, D gene, clone size, CDR3 DNA, CDR3 protein. A D gene is named only where the DNA matches it firmly. Clone sizes are given selectively: once, few, many, or a class where the clone is expanded.

TRBJ2-3 TRBV11-3 NA few TGTGCCAGCAGCTTACGTGACGGAGGGTTCAGTACGCAGTATTTT CASSLRDGGFSTQYF
TRBJ1-6 TRBV30 TRBD1 NA TGTGCCTGGAGTCCGGGGACAGCGAATTCACCCCTCCACTTT CAWSPGTANSPLHF
TRBJ2-5 TRBV5-1 NA NA TGCGCCAGCAGCTTGACGGTGTACCAAGAGACCCAGTACTTC CASSLTVYQETQYF
TRBJ2-1 TRBV19 NA NA TGTGCCAGTATGTCTACTCGCTCCTACAATGAGCAGTTCTTC CASMSTRSYNEQFF
TRBJ1-5 TRBV15 TRBD1 NA TGTGCCACCAGCAGAGACAGGGGGCGTAATCAGCCCCAGCATTTT CATSRDRGRNQPQHF
TRBJ1-1 TRBV27 TRBD1 NA TGTGCCAGCAGTCCACGGACAGGGCGAGGGACTGAAGCTTTCTTT CASSPRTGRGTEAFF
TRBJ2-1 TRBV9 TRBD2 NA TGTGCCAGCAGCGGGTCTAGCGGTCTGAGGCTAGGCTCCTACAATGAGCAGTTCTTC CASSGSSGLRLGSYNEQFF
TRBJ1-3 TRBV9 NA NA TGTGCCAGCAGCCCCATCGTGGAGGCTGGAAACACCATATATTTT CASSPIVEAGNTIYF
TRBJ2-7 TRBV18 NA NA TGTGCCAGCTCACCACCGGGGGGAGGAGGCCACGAGCAGTACTTC CASSPPGGGGHEQYF
TRBJ1-3 TRBV11-2 NA NA TGTGCCAGCAGCTTAAATGTCGCAGGGAACACCATATATTTT CASSLNVAGNTIYF
TRBJ2-1 TRBV19 TRBD2 NA TGTGCCAGTAGTATCCAGCGGGGGGTAGGGAATGAGCAGTTCTTC CASSIQRGVGNEQFF
TRBJ2-1 TRBV19 TRBD1 NA TGTGCCAGTAGTACACACAGGGGGAATGAGCAGTTCTTC CASSTHRGNEQFF
TRBJ1-1 TRBV11-3 NA once TGTGCCAGCAGCTTATTCATGAACACTGAAGCTTTCTTT CASSLFMNTEAFF
TRBJ1-5 TRBV28 NA NA TGTGCCAGCAGCCCGACTATTCAGCCCCAGCATTTT CASSPTIQPQHF
TRBJ1-2 TRBV4-1 TRBD1 once TGCGCCAGCAGCAGTCGGGACAGGGATAACTATGGCTACACCTTC CASSSRDRDNYGYTF
TRBJ1-3 TRBV19 NA once TGTGCCAGTAGCAGGGGCCCCACCATATATTTT CASSRGPTIYF
TRBJ2-3 TRBV5-4 TRBD1 NA TGTGCCAGCAGCTCCGACAGGGGAGATACGCAGTATTTT CASSSDRGDTQYF
TRBJ2-7 TRBV5-1 TRBD2 NA TGCGCCAGCAGTGGGCAGGGACTAGCGGGAGTGAGTGGAACGTACGAGCAGTACTTC CASSGQGLAGVSGTYEQYF
TRBJ1-1 TRBV6-5 TRBD1 NA TGTGCCAGCAGTCCCGACAGGGGACCTGAAGCTTTCTTT CASSPDRGPEAFF
TRBJ1-6 TRBV10-3 NA NA TGTGCCATCAGTGACAGGGGCTATAATTCACCCCTCCACTTT CAISDRGYNSPLHF
TRBJ2-5 TRBV19 NA NA TGTGCCAGCCGGGACATCTACCAAGAGACCCAGTACTTC CASRDIYQETQYF
TRBJ1-1 TRBV10-3 NA NA TGTGCCACCCACGGGGGTGGGGGGATGAACACTGAAGCTTTCTTT CATHGGGGMNTEAFF
TRBJ1-1 TRBV21-1 NA NA TGTGCCAGCAGAAGAGGGCAGGACCTAAACACTGAAGCTTTCTTT CASRRGQDLNTEAFF
TRBJ2-3 TRBV5-1 NA few TGCGCCAGCAGCTTGGATTCAGGTAGCACAGATACGCAGTATTTT CASSLDSGSTDTQYF
TRBJ2-2 TRBV3-1/TRBV3-2 TRBD1 once TGTGCCAGCAGCTCGCGACAGGGGCGCACCGGGGAGCTGTTTTTT CASSSRQGRTGELFF
TRBJ1-2 TRBV3-1/TRBV3-2 NA NA TGTGCCAGCAGCCAAGATCTTACTACAGGACGGGGCTACACCTTC CASSQDLTTGRGYTF
TRBJ2-1 TRBV7-9 NA NA TGTGCCAGCAGGGGCGGGAACAACAATGAGCAGTTCTTC CASRGGNNNEQFF